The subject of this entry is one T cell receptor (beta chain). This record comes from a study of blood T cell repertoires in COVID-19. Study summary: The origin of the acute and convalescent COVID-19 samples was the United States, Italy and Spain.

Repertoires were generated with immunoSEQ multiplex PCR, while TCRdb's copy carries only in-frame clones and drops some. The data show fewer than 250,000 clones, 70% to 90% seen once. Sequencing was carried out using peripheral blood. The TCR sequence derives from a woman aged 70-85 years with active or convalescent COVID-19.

The chain's CDR3 is CASSYPGGYEQYF. The CDR3 nucleotides are TGTGCCAGCAGTTACCCGGGGGGCTACGAGCAGTACTTC. The genes are TRBV6-6 and TRBJ2-7; 7 bases align to TRBD2. V was pared by 2 bases and J by 3 bases, with 1 base of the junction left unmatched. The CDR3 runs 13 residues. The germline gives CDR1 MNHNY, CDR2 SVGAGI (reference sequence).